This TCR beta chain was found in a study of blood T cell repertoires in COVID-19. Germline CDR1 SEHNR, CDR2 FQNEAQ (reference sequence). CDR3 length: 13 amino acids. V gave up 2 bases and J gave up 3 bases; unmatched junction bases: 0. This clone has just a few counts. Sequenced by immunoSEQ multiplex PCR; TCRdb stores in-frame clones only, minus some. The table has approximately 98,000 clones, about four fifths seen once. Sequencing was performed on peripheral blood. The receptor was isolated from a man of 80 years or more with acute or convalescent COVID-19. V usage is TRBV7-9 and J usage is TRBJ1-1; TRBD1 matches 7 bases. In DNA, the CDR3 is TGTGCCAGCAGCTTAACAGGGGACACTGAAGCTTTCTTT. Translation: CASSLTGDTEAFF.